The entry below describes one TCR beta chain. Its target is unknown. Time point denoted: neoterminal ileum biopsy at postoperative endoscopy, about 6 months after surgery. Each sample's TCRB immunosequencing used 450 to 550 nanograms of biopsy DNA. Profiled with immunoSEQ multiplex PCR; TCRdb holds only in-frame clones, not every one. There are 15,000 to 20,000 clones in the sample; over 60% occur only once, and about 4% lies in the top ten. This record belongs to a study of T cell repertoires in ileal Crohn's disease. Study overall: Biopsies of the neoterminal ileum at postoperative colonoscopy form M6 samples.

General study results and limits: The median delay to postoperative endoscopy was about 6.9 months. All patients with clonality above 26.8% had endoscopic recurrence.

The ends lost 4 bases at V and 7 bases at J; junction bases unmatched: 16. Germline V lookup: CDR1 SGHDT, CDR2 YYEEEE. CDR3 length: 17 residues. The chain combines TRBV5-6 with TRBJ1-4; TRBD1 aligns across 7 bases. The sequencing input was ileal tissue. The receptor comes from an adult with Crohn's disease. The CDR3 spells CASSPDGPGQLFEKLFF. For the CDR3, the DNA is TGTGCCAGCAGCCCGGATGGACCGGGACAGCTATTTGAAAAACTGTTTTTT.